This record concerns one T cell receptor (beta chain) sequence. This specimen belongs to a study of blood T cell repertoires in COVID-19. Study at large: Researchers got acute and convalescent COVID-19 samples from the United States, Italy and Spain. In each case, the material was cDNA or gDNA derived from T cells, B-cell-depleted T cells, or PBMCs.

Germline lookup yields CDR1 SGDLS and CDR2 YYNGEE. This CDR3 has 14 residues. The ends were cut back, 2 bases at V and 3 bases at J, with 8 bases in the middle. In the authors' workflow: Estimation of nucleated cell counts relied on the amplification of reference gene primers. Generated by immunoSEQ multiplex PCR, the TCRdb table keeps only in-frame clones and is missing some. That table supplies the V and J calls and clone size; D and trimming were determined from the DNA. This table holds 130,000 to 150,000 clones, over 65% found once. The chain employs TRBV9 and TRBJ2-2; D might be TRBD2 (5 bases). The receptor was derived from a human donor in a cohort sampled during active COVID-19. Sequencing was done on a sample of peripheral blood. This chain's CDR3 is CASSVQLDTGELFF. In nucleotides, the CDR3 is TGTGCCAGCAGCGTTCAACTAGACACCGGGGAGCTGTTTTTT.